The clone carrying this T cell receptor beta chain was seen only once. These data originate in a study of blood T cell repertoires in COVID-19. Sequencing used immunoSEQ multiplex PCR; TCRdb keeps in-frame clones, though not all of them. The sample has about 310,000 clones, roughly 87% seen once. The receptor was isolated from a woman aged 18-29 years who had recovered from COVID-19. Sequencing was done on a sample of PBMCs or T cells enriched from blood (not recorded which).

DNA for the CDR3: TGTGCCAGCAGCTTACGACAGGGATCCTACGAGCAGTACTTC. It codes for CASSLRQGSYEQYF. The V call is TRBV11-2, the J call TRBJ2-7, with TRBD1 matching over 7 bases. The V segment lost 2 bases and the J segment 1 base; nucleotides outside the gene matches: 2. The CDR3 runs 14 residues. Germline V gene lookup returns CDR1 SGHAT and CDR2 FQNNGV.